The source of this T cell receptor (beta chain) is a study of T cells in Graves' hyperthyroidism and ophthalmopathy (dated by TCRdb to the late 2010s). General notes on the study: Peripheral blood was sampled at the time of initial diagnosis, prior to any treatment. The roughly 90 discovery patients were divided at random into training and test sets in a 7:3 ratio. To identify TCR V-J signatures that set the groups apart, the researchers used a discovery cohort of 90 to 100 patients, made up of 40 to 45 with Graves' ophthalmopathy and 57 with stable Graves' hyperthyroidism. After blood sampling, hyperthyroidism patients were treated with methimazole at a starting dose of 30 mg daily, and ophthalmopathy patients were treated with high-dose intravenous methylprednisolone. Prospective prediction of ophthalmopathy was tested in an independent validation cohort consisting of about 20 hyperthyroidism patients and 17 patients who later progressed to ophthalmopathy. The paper describes TCR Vbeta CDR3 sequencing of 135 peripheral blood samples, made up of about 40 ophthalmopathy patients, around 78 hyperthyroidism patients and roughly 17 progressor patients. In six Graves' hyperthyroidism patients, the study also compared T-cell repertoires from thyroid tissue with T-cell repertoires from blood. What the study reported, not specific to this receptor: No statistical method was used to fix the sample size in advance, and group allocation was not hidden from the investigators. Ophthalmopathy was separated from stable hyperthyroidism by a 13 V-J signature model, with around 90% sensitivity and 81% to 82% specificity obtained in cross-validation and 80%/75% obtained in testing. In validation, the model predicted progression to ophthalmopathy a median of roughly six months before onset, with roughly 68% sensitivity and nearly 75% specificity. Blood samples also contained most of the expanded thyroid clonotypes (frequency above 0.001), which suggests that blood repertoires may reflect thyroid immune responses.

The TCR beta CDR3 regions were amplified from the RNA transcripts. The TCR CDR3 was subjected to a first round of RT-PCR using the HTBI primer set and the Qiagen OneStep RT-PCR kit. A second multiplex PCR round built the libraries, followed by size selection and purification. Paired-end sequencing of the libraries was performed with 100 bp reads on an Illumina HiSeq2000. The source study handled its data this way. Raw data were processed with SOAPnuke, discarding reads with adapters, uncalled bases, mean Phred below 15, or no exact constant-primer or identifier match. High-quality paired reads were merged using COPE v1.2.5, and each unique nucleotide sequence was defined as a clonotype. MiTCR v1.1 was used to align clonotypes to the IMGT TRBV, TRBD and TRBJ reference segments. The analysis included only V-J combinations with a frequency above 0.0001, which together covered more than 98% of the repertoires. The TCS score was defined as F50 (clonal expansion) divided by E x V (chaos), with BLOSUM62-based TCRdist calculated between CDR3 peptides within each V-J. Welch's t-statistics and random forest reduced 450 to 600 V-J features to roughly 13, which were used in a naive Bayes classifier (R e1071). TCRdb took the public reads, trimmed them with fastp at Q25, ran MiXCR for clone calling and kept in-frame beta chains. Duplicate CDR3 protein sequences are folded into a single record with the most common DNA and genes. For this entry, the V and J calls and clone size follow TCRdb and not the study's own pipeline. For this sample there are more than 500,000 distinct CDR3 sequences; about a sixth appear just once. The ten top clones hold 3.8% of the sample.

This clonotype was counted ten times or more. Its target antigen remains unknown. Base qualities were left out, and no much larger clone turns up one base away. Graves' hyperthyroidism was defined as stable when no progression to ophthalmopathy occurred over 18 months of follow-up. Hyperthyroidism patients were newly diagnosed, with disease duration under 2 months, and aged 18 to 65 years. Exclusion was applied to patients with uncontrolled infections, other autoimmune diseases, pregnancy or lactation. Diagnoses relied on clinical symptoms, serum thyroxine and TRAb, thyroid ultrasound and orbital computed tomography. PBMCs were isolated from around 10 ml of fresh peripheral blood by Ficoll-Paque density gradient centrifugation. Total RNA was extracted with Trizol reagent, and quality was checked on an Agilent 2100 Bioanalyzer. The CDR3 holds 13 amino acids from the cysteine to the phenylalanine. The DNA shown is the 39-base CDR3, in frame from base 1. V is pared back by 6 bases and J by 6 bases, with 12 bases lying between the germline termini.

The origin of this receptor is a woman aged 30 to 39 with Graves' hyperthyroidism. Here the chain combines TRBV12-3 or TRBV12-4 and TRBJ2-1; the best D guess is TRBD1, with 7 bases matching. Sequences were obtained from blood. The CDR3 corresponds to CASRVRGANEQFF. In nucleotide form, the sequence is TGTGCCAGCAGGGTCAGGGGGGCCAATGAGCAGTTCTTC.